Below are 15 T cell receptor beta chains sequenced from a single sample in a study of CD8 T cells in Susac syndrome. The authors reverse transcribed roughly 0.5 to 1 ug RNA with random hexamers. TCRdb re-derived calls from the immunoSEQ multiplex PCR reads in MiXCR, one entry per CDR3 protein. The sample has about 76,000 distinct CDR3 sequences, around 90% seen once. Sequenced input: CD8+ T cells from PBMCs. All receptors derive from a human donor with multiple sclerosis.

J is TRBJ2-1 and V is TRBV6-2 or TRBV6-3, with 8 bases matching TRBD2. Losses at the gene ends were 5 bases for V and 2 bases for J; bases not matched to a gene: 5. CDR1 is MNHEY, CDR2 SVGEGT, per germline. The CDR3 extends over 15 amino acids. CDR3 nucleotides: TGTGCCAGCAGTCCCTCGGGGGGGCCCTACAATGAGCAGTTCTTC. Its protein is CASSPSGGPYNEQFF.

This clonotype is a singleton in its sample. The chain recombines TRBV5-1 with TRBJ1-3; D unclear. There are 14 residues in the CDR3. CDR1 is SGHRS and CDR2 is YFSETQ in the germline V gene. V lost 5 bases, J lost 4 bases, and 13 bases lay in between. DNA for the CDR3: TGCGCCAGCAGAGAACACAACTTAGGAAACACCATATATTTT. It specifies CASREHNLGNTIYF.

This CDR3 is CAWSVWEETQYF. The CDR3 DNA sequence: TGTGCCTGGAGTGTATGGGAAGAGACCCAGTACTTC. The chain carries TRBV30 and TRBJ2-5; D not resolved. Germline CDR1 reads GTSNPN; CDR2 reads SVGIG (reference sequence). CDR3 length equals 12 residues. V shed 0 bases and J shed 3 bases, with 5 bases lying between them.

The DNA for the CDR3 is TGTGCCAGCACCCTATACAGGGAACAGGGATCCTACGAGCAGTACTTC. Encoded protein: CASTLYREQGSYEQYF. The V call is TRBV11-2, the J call TRBJ2-7; tentative D call: TRBD1 (6 bases). The V gene's germline CDR1 is SGHAT and CDR2 FQNNGV. The CDR3 has 16 amino acids. Trimming removed 7 bases from V and 1 base from J, with 20 bases in between.

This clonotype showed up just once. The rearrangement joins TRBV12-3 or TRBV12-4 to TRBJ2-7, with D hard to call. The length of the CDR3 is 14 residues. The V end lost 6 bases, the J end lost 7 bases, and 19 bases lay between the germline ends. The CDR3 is CASSSGPELGEQYF. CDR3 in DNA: TGTGCCAGCAGCTCTGGACCAGAGTTGGGGGAGCAGTACTTC.

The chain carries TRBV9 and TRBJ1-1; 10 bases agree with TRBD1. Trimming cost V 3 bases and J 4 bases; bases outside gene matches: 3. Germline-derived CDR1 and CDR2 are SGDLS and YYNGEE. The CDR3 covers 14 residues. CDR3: CASSEGQGFTEAFF. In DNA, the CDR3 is TGTGCCAGCAGCGAGGGACAGGGGTTCACTGAAGCTTTCTTT.

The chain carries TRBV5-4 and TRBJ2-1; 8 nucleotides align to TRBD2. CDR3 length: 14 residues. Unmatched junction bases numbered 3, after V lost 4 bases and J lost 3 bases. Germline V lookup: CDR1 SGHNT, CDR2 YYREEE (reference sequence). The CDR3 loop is CASSATSVYNEQFF. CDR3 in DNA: TGTGCCAGCAGCGCGACTAGCGTCTACAATGAGCAGTTCTTC.

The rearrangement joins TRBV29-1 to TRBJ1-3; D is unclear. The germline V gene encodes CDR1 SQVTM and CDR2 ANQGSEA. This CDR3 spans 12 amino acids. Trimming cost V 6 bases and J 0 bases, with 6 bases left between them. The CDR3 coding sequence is TGCAGCGTCAGCCCCTCTGGAAACACCATATATTTT. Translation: CSVSPSGNTIYF.

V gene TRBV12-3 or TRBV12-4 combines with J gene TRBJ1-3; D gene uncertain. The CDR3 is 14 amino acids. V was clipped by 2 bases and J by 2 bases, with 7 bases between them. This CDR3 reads CASSLWEAGNTIYF. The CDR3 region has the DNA TGTGCCAGCAGTTTATGGGAGGCTGGAAACACCATATATTTT.

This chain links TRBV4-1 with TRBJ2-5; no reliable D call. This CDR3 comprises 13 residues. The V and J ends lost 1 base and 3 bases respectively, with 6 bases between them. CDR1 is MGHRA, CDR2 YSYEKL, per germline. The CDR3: CASSQAGEETQYF. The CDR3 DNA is TGCGCCAGCAGCCAAGCGGGTGAAGAGACCCAGTACTTC.

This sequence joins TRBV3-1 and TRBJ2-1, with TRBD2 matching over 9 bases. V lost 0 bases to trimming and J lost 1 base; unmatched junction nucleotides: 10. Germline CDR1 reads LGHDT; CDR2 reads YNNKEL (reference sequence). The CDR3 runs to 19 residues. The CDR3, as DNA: TGTGCCAGCAGCCAAGATGGGGTTAGCGGGAGTGCTTCCTACAATGAGCAGTTCTTC. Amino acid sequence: CASSQDGVSGSASYNEQFF.

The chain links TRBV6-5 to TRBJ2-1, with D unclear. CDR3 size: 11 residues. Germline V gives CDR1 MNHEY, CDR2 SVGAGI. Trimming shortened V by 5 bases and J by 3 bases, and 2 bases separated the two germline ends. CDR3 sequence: CASSIYNEQFF. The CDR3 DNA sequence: TGTGCCAGCAGTATCTACAATGAGCAGTTCTTC.

The CDR3 sequence: CASSEGRGSNTEAFF. DNA of the CDR3: TGCGCCAGCAGTGAGGGGAGGGGCTCGAACACTGAAGCTTTCTTT. V gene TRBV10-2 combines with J gene TRBJ1-1; tentative D call: TRBD1 (5 bases). V lost 2 bases and J lost 1, with 11 bases in between. The CDR3 loop spans 15 amino acids. Germline-derived CDR1 and CDR2 are WSHSY and SAAADI.

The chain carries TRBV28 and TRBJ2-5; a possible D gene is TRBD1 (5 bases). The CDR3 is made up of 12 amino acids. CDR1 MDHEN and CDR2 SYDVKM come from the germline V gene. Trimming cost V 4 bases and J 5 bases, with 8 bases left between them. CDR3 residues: CASSSRVETQYF. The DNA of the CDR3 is TGTGCCAGCAGTTCCAGGGTGGAGACCCAGTACTTC.

The CDR3, as DNA: TGTGCCAGCAGTTGTCGGACAGGGCCGGGGGAGCTGTTTTTT. Its protein product is CASSCRTGPGELFF. The rearrangement uses TRBV28 and TRBJ2-2; 8 nucleotides match TRBD1. The CDR3 runs 14 residues. Per the germline V gene, CDR1 is MDHEN and CDR2 is SYDVKM. With 4 bases clipped from V and 8 bases from J, the junction kept 6 bases outside the gene matches.